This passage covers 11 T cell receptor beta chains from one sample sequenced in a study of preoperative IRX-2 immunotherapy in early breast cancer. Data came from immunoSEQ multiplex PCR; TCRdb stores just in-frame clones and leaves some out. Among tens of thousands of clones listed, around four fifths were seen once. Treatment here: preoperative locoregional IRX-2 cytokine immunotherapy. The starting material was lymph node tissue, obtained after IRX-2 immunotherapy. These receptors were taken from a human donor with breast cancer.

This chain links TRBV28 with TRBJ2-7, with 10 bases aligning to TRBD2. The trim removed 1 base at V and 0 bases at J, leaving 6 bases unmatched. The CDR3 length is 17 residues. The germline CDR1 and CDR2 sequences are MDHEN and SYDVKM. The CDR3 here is CASSLSGLAASSYEQYF. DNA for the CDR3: TGTGCCAGCAGTTTATCTGGACTAGCGGCGAGCTCCTACGAGCAGTACTTC.

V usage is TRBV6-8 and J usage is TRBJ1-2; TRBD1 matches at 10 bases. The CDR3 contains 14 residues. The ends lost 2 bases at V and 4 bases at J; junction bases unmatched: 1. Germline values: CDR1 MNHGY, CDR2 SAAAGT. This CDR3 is CASSYRDRGYGYTF. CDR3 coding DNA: TGTGCCAGCAGTTACCGGGACAGGGGCTATGGCTACACCTTC.

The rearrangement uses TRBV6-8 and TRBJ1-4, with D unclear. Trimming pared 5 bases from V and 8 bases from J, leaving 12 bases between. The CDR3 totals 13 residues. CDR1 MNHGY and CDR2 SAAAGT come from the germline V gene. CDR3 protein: CASSDQAGEKLFF. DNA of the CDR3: TGTGCCAGCAGTGACCAGGCGGGAGAAAAACTGTTTTTT.

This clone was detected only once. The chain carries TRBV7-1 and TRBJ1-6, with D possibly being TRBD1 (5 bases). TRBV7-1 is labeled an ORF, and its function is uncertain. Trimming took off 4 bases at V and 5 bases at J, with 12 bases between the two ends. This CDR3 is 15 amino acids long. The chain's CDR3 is CASSFWGRNNSPLHF. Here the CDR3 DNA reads TGTGCCAGCAGCTTCTGGGGCAGGAATAATTCACCCCTCCACTTT.

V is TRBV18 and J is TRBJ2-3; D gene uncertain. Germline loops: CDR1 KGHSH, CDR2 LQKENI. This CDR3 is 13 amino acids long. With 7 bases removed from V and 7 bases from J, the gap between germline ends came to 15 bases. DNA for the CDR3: TGTGCCAGCTGCGACCAGAGAGGTTATACGCAGTATTTT. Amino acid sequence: CASCDQRGYTQYF.

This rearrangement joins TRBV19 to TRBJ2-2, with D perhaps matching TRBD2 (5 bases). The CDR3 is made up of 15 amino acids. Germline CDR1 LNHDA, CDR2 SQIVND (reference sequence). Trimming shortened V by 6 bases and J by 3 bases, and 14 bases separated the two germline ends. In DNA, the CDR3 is TGTGCCAGTAGAGCTTATCGGGGTTACACCGGGGAGCTGTTTTTT. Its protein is CASRAYRGYTGELFF.

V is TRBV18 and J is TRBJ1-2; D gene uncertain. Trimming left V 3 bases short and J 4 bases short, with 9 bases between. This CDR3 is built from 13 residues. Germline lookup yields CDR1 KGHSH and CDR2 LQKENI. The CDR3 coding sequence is TGTGCCAGCTCACCTGGTGAGTCCTATGGCTACACCTTC. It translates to CASSPGESYGYTF.

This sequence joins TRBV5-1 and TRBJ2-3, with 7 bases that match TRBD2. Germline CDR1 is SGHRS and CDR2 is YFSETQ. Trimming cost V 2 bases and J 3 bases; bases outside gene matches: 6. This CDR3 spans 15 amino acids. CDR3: CASSFGGGLTDTQYF. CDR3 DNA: TGCGCCAGCAGCTTCGGCGGGGGTCTAACAGATACGCAGTATTTT.

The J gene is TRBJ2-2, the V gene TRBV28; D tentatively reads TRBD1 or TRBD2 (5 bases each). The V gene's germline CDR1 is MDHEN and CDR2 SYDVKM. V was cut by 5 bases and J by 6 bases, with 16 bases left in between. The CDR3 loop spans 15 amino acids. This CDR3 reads CASSPEGSGAGELFF. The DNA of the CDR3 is TGTGCCAGCAGTCCTGAGGGGAGTGGGGCCGGGGAGCTGTTTTTT. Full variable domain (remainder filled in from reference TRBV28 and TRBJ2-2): DVKVTQSSRYLVKRTGEKVFLECVQDMDHENMFWYRQDPGLGLRLIYFSYDVKMKEKGDIPEGYSVSREKKERFSLILESASTNQTSMYLCASSPEGSGAGELFFGEGSRLTVL.

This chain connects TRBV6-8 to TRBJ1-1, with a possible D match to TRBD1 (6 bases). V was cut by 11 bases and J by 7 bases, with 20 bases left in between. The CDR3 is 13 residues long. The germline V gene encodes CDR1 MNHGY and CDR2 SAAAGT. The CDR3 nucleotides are TGTGCCGAAGGAGGGGGGGGGAAGCTTGAAGCTTTCTTT. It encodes CAEGGGGKLEAFF.

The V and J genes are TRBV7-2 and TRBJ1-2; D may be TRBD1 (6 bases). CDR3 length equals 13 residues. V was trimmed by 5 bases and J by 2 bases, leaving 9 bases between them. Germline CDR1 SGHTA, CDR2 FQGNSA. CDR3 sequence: CASSPGANYGYTF. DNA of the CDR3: TGTGCCAGCAGCCCAGGGGCGAACTATGGCTACACCTTC.